The text below deals with one TCR beta chain. This study enrolled people aged 18 to 89 from about two dozen US geographic areas. Clinical histories supplied by participants themselves formed the basis of cohort assignment. These data come from a study of blood T cell repertoires in COVID-19. In germline, CDR1 is SGHTA, CDR2 FQGNSA. Trimming at V came to 3 bases and at J to 6 bases, leaving 13 bases not matched to a gene. The CDR3 sequence is 16 residues long. The assay was immunoSEQ multiplex PCR, and TCRdb's table has in-frame clones only and misses some. The table shows a few hundred thousand clones, with about 86% occurring only once.

The sequenced material came from PBMCs or T cells enriched from blood (not recorded which). The sequence was obtained from a man aged 25-40 years with acute COVID-19. This chain joins TRBV7-2 and TRBJ1-2; 7 positions agree with TRBD1. The CDR3 nucleotides read TGTGCCAGCAGCTTTCCACAGGGGTGGAAGGTGGATGGCTACACCTTC. Encoded protein: CASSFPQGWKVDGYTF.